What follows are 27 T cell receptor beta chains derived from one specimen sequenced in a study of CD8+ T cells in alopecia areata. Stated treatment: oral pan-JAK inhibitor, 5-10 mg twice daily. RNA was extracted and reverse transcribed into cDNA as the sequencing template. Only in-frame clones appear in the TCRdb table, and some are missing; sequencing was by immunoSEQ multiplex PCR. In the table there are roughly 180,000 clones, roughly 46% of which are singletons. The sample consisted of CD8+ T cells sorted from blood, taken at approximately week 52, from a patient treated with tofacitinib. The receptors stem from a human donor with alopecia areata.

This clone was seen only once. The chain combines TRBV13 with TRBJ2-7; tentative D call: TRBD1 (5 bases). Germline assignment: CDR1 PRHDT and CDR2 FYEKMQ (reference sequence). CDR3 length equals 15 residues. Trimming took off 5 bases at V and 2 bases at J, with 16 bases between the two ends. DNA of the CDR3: TGTGCCAGCAGCGGAATAGGGGAAACGACCTACGAGCAGTACTTC. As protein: CASSGIGETTYEQYF.

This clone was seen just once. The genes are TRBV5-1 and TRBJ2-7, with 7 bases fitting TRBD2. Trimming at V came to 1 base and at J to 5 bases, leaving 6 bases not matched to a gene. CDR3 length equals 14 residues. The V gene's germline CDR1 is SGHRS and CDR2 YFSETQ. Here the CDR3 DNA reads TGCGCCAGCAGCTTGAGGGGAGGGATCCACGAGCAGTACTTC. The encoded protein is CASSLRGGIHEQYF. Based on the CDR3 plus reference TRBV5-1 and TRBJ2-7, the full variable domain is KAGVTQTPRYLIKTRGQQVTLSCSPISGHRSVSWYQQTPGQGLQFLFEYFSETQRNKGNFPGRFSGRQFSNSRSEMNVSTLELGDSALYLCASSLRGGIHEQYFGPGTRLTVT.

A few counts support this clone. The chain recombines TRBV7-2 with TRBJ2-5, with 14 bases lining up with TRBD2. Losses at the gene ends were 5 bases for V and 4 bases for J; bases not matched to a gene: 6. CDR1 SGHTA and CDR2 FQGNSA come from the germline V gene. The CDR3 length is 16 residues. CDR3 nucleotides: TGTGCCAGCAGCACGGGACTAGCGGGGGCCGGAGAGACCCAGTACTTC. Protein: CASSTGLAGAGETQYF.

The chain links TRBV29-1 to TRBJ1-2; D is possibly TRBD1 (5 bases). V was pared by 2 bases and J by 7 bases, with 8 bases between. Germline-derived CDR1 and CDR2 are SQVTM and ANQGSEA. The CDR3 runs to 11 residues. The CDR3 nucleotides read TGCAGCGTTGAAAGACAGACTGGCTACACCTTC. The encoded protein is CSVERQTGYTF.

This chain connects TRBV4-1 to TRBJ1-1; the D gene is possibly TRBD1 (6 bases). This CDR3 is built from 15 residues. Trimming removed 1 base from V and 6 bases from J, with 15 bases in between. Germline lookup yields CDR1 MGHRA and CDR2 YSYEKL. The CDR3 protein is CASSQVGGLGAEAFF. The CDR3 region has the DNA TGCGCCAGCAGCCAAGTAGGGGGGCTTGGCGCTGAAGCTTTCTTT.

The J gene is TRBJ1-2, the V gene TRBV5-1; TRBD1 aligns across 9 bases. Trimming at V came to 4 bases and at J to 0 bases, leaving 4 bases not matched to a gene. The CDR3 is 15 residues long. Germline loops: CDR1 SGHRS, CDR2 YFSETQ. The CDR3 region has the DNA TGCGCCAGCAGCCTCAGACAGGGGGCTAACTATGGCTACACCTTC. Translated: CASSLRQGANYGYTF.

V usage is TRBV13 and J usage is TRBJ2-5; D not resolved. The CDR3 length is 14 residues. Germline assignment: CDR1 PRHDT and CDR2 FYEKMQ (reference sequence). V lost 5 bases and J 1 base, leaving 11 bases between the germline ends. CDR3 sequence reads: CASSPPSSQETQYF. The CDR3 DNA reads TGTGCCAGCAGCCCCCCGTCGAGCCAAGAGACCCAGTACTTC.

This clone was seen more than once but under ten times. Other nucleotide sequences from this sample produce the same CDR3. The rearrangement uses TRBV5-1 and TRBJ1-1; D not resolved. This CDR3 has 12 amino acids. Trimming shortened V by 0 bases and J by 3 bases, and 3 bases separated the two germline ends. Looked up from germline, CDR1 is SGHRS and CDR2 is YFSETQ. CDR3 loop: CASSLGDTEAFF. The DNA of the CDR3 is TGCGCCAGCAGCTTGGGGGACACTGAAGCTTTCTTT.

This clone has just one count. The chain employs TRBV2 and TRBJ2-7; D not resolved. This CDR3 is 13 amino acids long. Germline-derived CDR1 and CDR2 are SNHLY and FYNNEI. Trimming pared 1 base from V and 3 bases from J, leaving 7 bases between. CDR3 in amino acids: CASSEGTIYEQYF. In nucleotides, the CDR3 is TGTGCCAGCAGTGAAGGCACTATCTACGAGCAGTACTTC.

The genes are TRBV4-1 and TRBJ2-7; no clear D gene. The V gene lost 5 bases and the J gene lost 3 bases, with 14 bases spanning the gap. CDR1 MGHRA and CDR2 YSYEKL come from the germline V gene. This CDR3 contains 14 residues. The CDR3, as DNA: TGCGCCAGCAGCTACGATTGGGAAAGCTACGAGCAGTACTTC. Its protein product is CASSYDWESYEQYF.

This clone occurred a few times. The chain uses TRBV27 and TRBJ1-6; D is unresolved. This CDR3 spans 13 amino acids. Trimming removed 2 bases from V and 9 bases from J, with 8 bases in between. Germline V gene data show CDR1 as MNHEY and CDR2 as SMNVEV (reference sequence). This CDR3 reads CASSLGVGSPLHF. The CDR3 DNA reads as TGTGCCAGCAGTTTAGGGGTTGGTTCACCCCTCCACTTT.

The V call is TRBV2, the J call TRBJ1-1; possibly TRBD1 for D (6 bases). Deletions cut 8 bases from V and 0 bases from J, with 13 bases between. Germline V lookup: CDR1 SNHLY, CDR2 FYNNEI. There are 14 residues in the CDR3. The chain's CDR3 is CASEDDRLNTEAFF. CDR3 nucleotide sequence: TGTGCCAGCGAGGACGACAGGTTGAACACTGAAGCTTTCTTT.

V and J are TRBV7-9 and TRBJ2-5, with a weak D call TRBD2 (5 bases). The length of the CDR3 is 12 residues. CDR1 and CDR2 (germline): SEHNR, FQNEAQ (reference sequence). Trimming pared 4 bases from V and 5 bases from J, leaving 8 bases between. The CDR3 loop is CASSWESETQYF. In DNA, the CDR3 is TGTGCCAGCAGCTGGGAGTCGGAGACCCAGTACTTC.

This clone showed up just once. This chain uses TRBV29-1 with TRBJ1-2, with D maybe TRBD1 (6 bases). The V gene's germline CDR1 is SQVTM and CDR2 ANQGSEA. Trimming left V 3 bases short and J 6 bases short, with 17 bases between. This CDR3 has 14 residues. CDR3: CSVDGGAKSDGYTF. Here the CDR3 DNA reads TGCAGCGTTGACGGGGGCGCGAAGTCCGATGGCTACACCTTC.

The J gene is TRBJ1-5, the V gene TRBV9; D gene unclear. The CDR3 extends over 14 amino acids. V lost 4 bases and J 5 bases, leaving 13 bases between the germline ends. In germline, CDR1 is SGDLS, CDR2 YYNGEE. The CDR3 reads CASSPRAAYQPQHF. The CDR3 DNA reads TGTGCCAGCAGCCCTCGGGCAGCCTATCAGCCCCAGCATTTT.

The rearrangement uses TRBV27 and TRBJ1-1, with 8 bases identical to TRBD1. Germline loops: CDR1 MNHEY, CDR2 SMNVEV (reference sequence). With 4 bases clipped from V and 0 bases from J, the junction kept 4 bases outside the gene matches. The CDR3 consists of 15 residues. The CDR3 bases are TGTGCCAGCAGTTCTCGACAGGGGATGAACACTGAAGCTTTCTTT. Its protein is CASSSRQGMNTEAFF.

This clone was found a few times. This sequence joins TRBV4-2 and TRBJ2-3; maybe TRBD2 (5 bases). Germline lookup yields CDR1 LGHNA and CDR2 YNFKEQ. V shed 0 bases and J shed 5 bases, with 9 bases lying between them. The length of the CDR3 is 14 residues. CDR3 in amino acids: CASSQEKAVDTQYF. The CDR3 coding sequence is TGTGCCAGCAGCCAAGAGAAAGCGGTAGATACGCAGTATTTT.

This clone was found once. The CDR3 region has the DNA TGTGCCAGCACCGGCGGGGCAGGGGGCCCCTACGAGCAGTACTTC. Translation: CASTGGAGGPYEQYF. The V and J genes are TRBV27 and TRBJ2-7, with 8 bases matching TRBD1. Trimming cost V 7 bases and J 2 bases; bases outside gene matches: 10. Germline V lookup: CDR1 MNHEY, CDR2 SMNVEV (reference sequence). This CDR3 contains 15 residues.

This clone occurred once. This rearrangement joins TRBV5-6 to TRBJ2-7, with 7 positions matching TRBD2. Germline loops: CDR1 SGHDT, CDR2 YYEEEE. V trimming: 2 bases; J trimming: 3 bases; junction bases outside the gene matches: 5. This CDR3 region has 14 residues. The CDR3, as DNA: TGTGCCAGCAGCTTCGGGGGGTCGGACTACGAGCAGTACTTC. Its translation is CASSFGGSDYEQYF.

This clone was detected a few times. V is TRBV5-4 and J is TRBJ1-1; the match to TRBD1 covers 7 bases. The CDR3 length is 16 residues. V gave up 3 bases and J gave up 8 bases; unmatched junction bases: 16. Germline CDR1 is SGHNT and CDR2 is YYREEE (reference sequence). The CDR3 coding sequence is TGTGCCAGCAGCTCGAGGGGGACAGAAAAGCGATTGGAAGCTTTCTTT. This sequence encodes CASSSRGTEKRLEAFF.

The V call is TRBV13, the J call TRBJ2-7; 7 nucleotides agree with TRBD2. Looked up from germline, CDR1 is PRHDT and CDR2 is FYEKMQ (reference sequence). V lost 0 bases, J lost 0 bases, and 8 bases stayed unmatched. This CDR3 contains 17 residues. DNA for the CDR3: TGTGCCAGCAGCTTAGGGGAGCGGGACGGCGACTCCTACGAGCAGTACTTC. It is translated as CASSLGERDGDSYEQYF.

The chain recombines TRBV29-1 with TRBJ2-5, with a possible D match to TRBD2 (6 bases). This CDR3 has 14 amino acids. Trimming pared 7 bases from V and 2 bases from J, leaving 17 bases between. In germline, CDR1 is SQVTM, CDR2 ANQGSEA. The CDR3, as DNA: TGCAGCGCCGAGGGCGGGACTCTACAAGAGACCCAGTACTTC. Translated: CSAEGGTLQETQYF.

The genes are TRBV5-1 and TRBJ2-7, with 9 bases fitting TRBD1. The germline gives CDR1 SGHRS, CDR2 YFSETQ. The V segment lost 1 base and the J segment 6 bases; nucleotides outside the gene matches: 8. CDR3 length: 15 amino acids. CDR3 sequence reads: CASSLWTGDSVEQYF. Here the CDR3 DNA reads TGCGCCAGCAGCTTGTGGACAGGGGATTCGGTCGAGCAGTACTTC.

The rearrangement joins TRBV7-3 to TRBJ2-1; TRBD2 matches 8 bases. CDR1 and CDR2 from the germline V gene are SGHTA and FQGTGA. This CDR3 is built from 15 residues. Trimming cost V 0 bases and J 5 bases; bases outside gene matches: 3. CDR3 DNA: TGTGCCAGCAGCTTAACCCTAGCGGGCCACAATGAGCAGTTCTTC. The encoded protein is CASSLTLAGHNEQFF.

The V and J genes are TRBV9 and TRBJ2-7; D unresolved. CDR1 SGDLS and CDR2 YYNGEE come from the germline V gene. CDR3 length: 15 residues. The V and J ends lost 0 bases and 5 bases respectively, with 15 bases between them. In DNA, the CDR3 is TGTGCCAGCAGCGTAGATGGGATAGGTGTGGACGAGCAGTACTTC. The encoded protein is CASSVDGIGVDEQYF.

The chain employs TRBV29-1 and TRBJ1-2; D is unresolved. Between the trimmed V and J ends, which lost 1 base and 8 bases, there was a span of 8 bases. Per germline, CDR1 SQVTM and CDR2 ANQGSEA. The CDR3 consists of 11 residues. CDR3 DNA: TGCAGCGTTGAAGCCTCTGAGGGCTACACCTTC. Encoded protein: CSVEASEGYTF. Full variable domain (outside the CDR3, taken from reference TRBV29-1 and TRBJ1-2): SAVISQKPSRDICQRGTSLTIQCQVDSQVTMMFWYRQQPGQSLTLIATANQGSEATYESGFVIDKFPISRPNLTFSTLTVSNMSPEDSSIYLCSVEASEGYTFGSGTRLTVV.

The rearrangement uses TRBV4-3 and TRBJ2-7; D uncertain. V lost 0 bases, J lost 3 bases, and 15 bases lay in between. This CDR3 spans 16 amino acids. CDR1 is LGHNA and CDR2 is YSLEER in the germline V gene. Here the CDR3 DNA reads TGCGCCAGCAGCCAAGATATCGGACGACCTGGCTACGAGCAGTACTTC. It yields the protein CASSQDIGRPGYEQYF.